This paragraph reports one T cell receptor (beta chain). These data are taken from a study of technical replicates of blood from a few donors. Losses at the gene ends were 3 bases for V and 6 bases for J; bases not matched to a gene: 1. The germline V gene has CDR1 SGHDT and CDR2 YYEEEE. The CDR3 has 12 amino acids. Method: immunoSEQ multiplex PCR; TCRdb's copy keeps in-frame clones and lacks some. The sample yields 100,000 or so clones, 96% seen once. The material sequenced was T cells isolated from PBMCs. The chain joins TRBV5-6 to TRBJ1-2, with TRBD1 identical over 8 bases. This receptor was taken from a human donor in good health. The CDR3 DNA sequence: TGTGCCAGCAGCTCAGGGGGCCATGGCTACACCTTC. It is translated as CASSSGGHGYTF.